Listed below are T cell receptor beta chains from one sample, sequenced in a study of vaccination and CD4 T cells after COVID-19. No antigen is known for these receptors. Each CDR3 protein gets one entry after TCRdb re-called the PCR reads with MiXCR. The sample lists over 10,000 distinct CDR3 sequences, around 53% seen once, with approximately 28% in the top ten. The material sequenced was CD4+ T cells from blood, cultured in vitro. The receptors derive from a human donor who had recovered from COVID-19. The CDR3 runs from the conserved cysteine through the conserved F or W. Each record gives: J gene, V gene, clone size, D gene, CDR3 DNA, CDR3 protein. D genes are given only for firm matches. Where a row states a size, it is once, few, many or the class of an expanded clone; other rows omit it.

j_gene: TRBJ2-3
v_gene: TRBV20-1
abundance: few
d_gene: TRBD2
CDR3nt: TGCAGTGCTCTCCCGGCCAGCGGGGCACCAGATACGCAGTATTTT
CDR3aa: CSALPASGAPDTQYF

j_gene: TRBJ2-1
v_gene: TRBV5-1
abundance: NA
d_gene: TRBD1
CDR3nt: TGCGCCAGCAAACTAGGGACAGATTACAATGAGCAGTTCTTC
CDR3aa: CASKLGTDYNEQFF

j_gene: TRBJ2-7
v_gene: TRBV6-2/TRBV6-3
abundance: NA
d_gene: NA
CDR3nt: TGTGCCAGCAGCCGGGGGGCGTCGAATATCTACGAGCAGTACTTC
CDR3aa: CASSRGASNIYEQYF

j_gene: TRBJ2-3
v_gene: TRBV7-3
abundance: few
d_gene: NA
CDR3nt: TGTGCCAGCAGCCTGGACGGGACTAGCACAGATACGCAGTATTTT
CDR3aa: CASSLDGTSTDTQYF

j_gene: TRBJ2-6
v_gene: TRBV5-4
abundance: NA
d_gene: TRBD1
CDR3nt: TGTGCCAGCAGCGTGGACAGGGGGCGAGATGGGGCCAACGTCCTGACTTTC
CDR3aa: CASSVDRGRDGANVLTF

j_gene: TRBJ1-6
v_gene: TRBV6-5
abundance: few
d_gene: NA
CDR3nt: TGTGCCAGCAGTTCCGTGGACAATTCACCCCTCCACTTT
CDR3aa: CASSSVDNSPLHF

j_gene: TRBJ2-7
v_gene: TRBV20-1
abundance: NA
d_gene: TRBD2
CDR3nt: TGCAGTGCTAGAAGGGCTAGCGGGAGTATCTACGAGCAGTACTTC
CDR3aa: CSARRASGSIYEQYF

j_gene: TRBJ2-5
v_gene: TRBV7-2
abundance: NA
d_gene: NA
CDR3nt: TGTGCCAGCAGCTTGGGGGGAGGCTCCCAAGAGACCCAGTACTTC
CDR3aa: CASSLGGGSQETQYF

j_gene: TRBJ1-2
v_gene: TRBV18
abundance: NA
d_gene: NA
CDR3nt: TGTGCCAGCTCAGTACAGGGAGGTGGTGGCTACACCTTC
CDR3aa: CASSVQGGGGYTF

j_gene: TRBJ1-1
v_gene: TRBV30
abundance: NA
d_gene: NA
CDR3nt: TGTGCCTGGAACCGCGGGGACGGTCCTGAAGCTTTCTTT
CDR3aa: CAWNRGDGPEAFF

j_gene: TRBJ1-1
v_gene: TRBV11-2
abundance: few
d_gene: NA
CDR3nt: TGTGCCAGCGCCCCTCAGGGAAGAGGGGGTGAAGCTTTCTTT
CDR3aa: CASAPQGRGGEAFF

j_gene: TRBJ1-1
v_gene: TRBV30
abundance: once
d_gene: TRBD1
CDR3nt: TGTGCCTGGAGCAACAGGGGGGGAAACACTGAAGCTTTCTTT
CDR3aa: CAWSNRGGNTEAFF

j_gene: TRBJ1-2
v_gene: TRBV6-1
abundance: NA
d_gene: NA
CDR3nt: TGTGCCAGCGGAAACCTCGGGGGCTACACCTTC
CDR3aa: CASGNLGGYTF

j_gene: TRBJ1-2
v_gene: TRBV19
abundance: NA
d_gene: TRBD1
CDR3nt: TGTGCCAGTAGCCTCGGACAGGGAGTAGGAGCTAACTATGGCTACACCTTC
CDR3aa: CASSLGQGVGANYGYTF

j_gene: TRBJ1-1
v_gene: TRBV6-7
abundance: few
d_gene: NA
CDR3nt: TGTGCCAGCAGTTACACAGGAGCCCGGGGCACTGAAGCTTTCTTT
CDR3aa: CASSYTGARGTEAFF

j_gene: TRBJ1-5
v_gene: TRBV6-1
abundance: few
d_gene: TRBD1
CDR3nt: TGTGCCAGCAAGGACAGGAGCAATCAGCCCCAGCATTTT
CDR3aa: CASKDRSNQPQHF

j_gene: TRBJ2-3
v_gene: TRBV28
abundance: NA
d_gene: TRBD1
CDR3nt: TGTGCCAGCAGCCTAGGGACAGGTACGCAGTATTTT
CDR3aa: CASSLGTGTQYF

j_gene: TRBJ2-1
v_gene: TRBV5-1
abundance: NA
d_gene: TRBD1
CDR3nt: TGCGCCAGCAGCCCCGGGACAGGGGCGAATGAGCAGTTCTTC
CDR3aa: CASSPGTGANEQFF

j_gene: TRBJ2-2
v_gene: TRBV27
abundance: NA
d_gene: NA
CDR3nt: TGTGCCAGCAGTTTACGGCAGGGTGGGGCCGGGGAGCTGTTTTTT
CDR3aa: CASSLRQGGAGELFF

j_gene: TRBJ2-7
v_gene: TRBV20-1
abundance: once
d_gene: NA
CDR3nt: TGCAGTGCTCCGGACTCGGGGGAGCAAACCTACGAGCAGTACTTC
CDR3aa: CSAPDSGEQTYEQYF

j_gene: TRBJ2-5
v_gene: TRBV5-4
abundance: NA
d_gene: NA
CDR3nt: TGTGCCAGCGGAAACATGGGGGGTGCTCAAGAGACCCAGTACTTC
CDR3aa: CASGNMGGAQETQYF

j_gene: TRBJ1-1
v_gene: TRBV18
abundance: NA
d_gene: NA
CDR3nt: TGTGCCAGCTCACCGCAAATGCTACAGGGTGACACTGAAGCTTTCTTT
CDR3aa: CASSPQMLQGDTEAFF

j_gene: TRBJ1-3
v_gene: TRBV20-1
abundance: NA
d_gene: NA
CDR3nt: TGCAGTGCTAGGAGCGGGCAGGCCCTGCCTAAGGGTTCCGGAAACACCATATATTTT
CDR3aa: CSARSGQALPKGSGNTIYF

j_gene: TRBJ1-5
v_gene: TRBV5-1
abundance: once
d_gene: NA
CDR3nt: TGCGCCAGCAGCTTGGGGGGGGCACAACAGCCCCAGCATTTT
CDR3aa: CASSLGGAQQPQHF

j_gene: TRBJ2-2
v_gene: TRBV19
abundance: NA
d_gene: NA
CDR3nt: TGTGCCAGTACCACGAGGGGAGTCAGCGGGGAGCTGTTTTTT
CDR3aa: CASTTRGVSGELFF